The 32 T cell receptor beta chains in this list originate from one sample, sequenced in a study of blood T cell repertoires in COVID-19. Sequencing used immunoSEQ multiplex PCR; TCRdb keeps in-frame clones, though not all of them. The sample has around 330,000 clones; approximately 81% are singletons. The sample was PBMCs or T cells enriched from blood (not recorded which). The receptors stem from a woman aged 25 to 45 who had been exposed to COVID-19.

This clone has only a few counts. Other nucleotide sequences from this sample produce the same CDR3. The chain has TRBV28 and TRBJ2-7; D is unresolved. The V end was cut by 3 bases, the J end by 3 bases, with 9 bases between. The CDR3 is 13 amino acids. Per germline, CDR1 MDHEN and CDR2 SYDVKM. The CDR3 DNA is TGTGCCAGCAGTTTCAGTGGTGACTACGAGCAGTACTTC. Its protein product is CASSFSGDYEQYF.

The CDR3 nucleotides read TGTGCCAGCAGGGCGACCCCGGGACAGGGTGAAGCTTTCTTT. Its protein product is CASRATPGQGEAFF. V is TRBV7-2 and J is TRBJ1-1; 9 bases match TRBD1. Germline assignment: CDR1 SGHTA and CDR2 FQGNSA. V was clipped by 6 bases and J by 7 bases; unmatched bases: 9. This CDR3 has 14 amino acids.

V is TRBV7-3 and J is TRBJ1-5, with a weak D call TRBD1 (6 bases). This CDR3 is 16 amino acids long. V was shortened by 5 bases and J by 4 bases, with 18 bases between the two germline ends. Germline V gene data show CDR1 as SGHTA and CDR2 as FQGTGA. CDR3 residues: CASSIPRMDSNQPQHF. The CDR3 DNA reads as TGTGCCAGCAGCATCCCACGGATGGACAGTAATCAGCCCCAGCATTTT.

The chain is built from TRBV14 and TRBJ1-1, with 7 bases that match TRBD1. With 2 bases clipped from V and 3 bases from J, the junction kept 12 bases outside the gene matches. Germline V CDR1 and CDR2: SGHDN, FVKESK. The CDR3 covers 17 residues. The CDR3 sequence: CASSQFDRAGMDTEAFF. In nucleotides, the CDR3 is TGTGCCAGCAGCCAATTTGACAGGGCCGGGATGGACACTGAAGCTTTCTTT.

The V gene is TRBV6-5, the J gene TRBJ2-2; 7 nucleotides align to TRBD2. Germline V lookup: CDR1 MNHEY, CDR2 SVGAGI. Losses at the gene ends were 6 bases for V and 7 bases for J; bases not matched to a gene: 5. The CDR3 totals 13 residues. The CDR3 sequence: CASRGGDRGELFF. The CDR3 DNA reads TGTGCCAGCAGGGGAGGGGACCGCGGGGAGCTGTTTTTT.

The chain combines TRBV27 with TRBJ2-5; 10 nucleotides line up with TRBD2. The germline V gene has CDR1 MNHEY and CDR2 SMNVEV (reference sequence). The CDR3 runs 15 residues. Trimming at V came to 6 bases and at J to 5 bases, leaving 9 bases not matched to a gene. CDR3 DNA sequence: TGTGCCAGCAGGGGCTCTAGCGGGGGTTCGGAGACCCAGTACTTC. Translated, it gives CASRGSSGGSETQYF.

V and J are TRBV28 and TRBJ2-1; tentatively, D is TRBD1 (6 bases). CDR3 length: 15 amino acids. The V gene's germline CDR1 is MDHEN and CDR2 SYDVKM. V was clipped by 2 bases and J by 3 bases, with 11 bases between them. Here the CDR3 DNA reads TGTGCCAGCAGTTTAATTGGGACACTCTACAATGAGCAGTTCTTC. Residues: CASSLIGTLYNEQFF.

This clone showed up just a few times. The chain employs TRBV5-1 and TRBJ2-3; 9 bases line up with TRBD2. V shed 5 bases, J shed 4 bases, and the junction held 8 bases outside the gene matches. The CDR3 is 15 residues long. Germline assignment: CDR1 SGHRS and CDR2 YFSETQ. CDR3 residues: CASSFLSGRPDTQYF. As DNA, the CDR3 is TGCGCCAGCAGTTTCCTTAGCGGGAGACCAGATACGCAGTATTTT.

V and J are TRBV28 and TRBJ1-4; a possible D gene is TRBD1 (5 bases). Germline V gene lookup returns CDR1 MDHEN and CDR2 SYDVKM. Trimming stripped 2 bases from V and 1 base from J, with 11 bases between. The CDR3 consists of 16 residues. The CDR3 region is CASSLGLGGTNEKLFF. The CDR3 DNA follows: TGTGCCAGCAGTTTAGGTCTCGGGGGAACTAATGAAAAACTGTTTTTT.

V gene TRBV19 combines with J gene TRBJ1-1, with D unresolved. V was trimmed by 5 bases and J by 4 bases, leaving 11 bases between them. Germline V gene data show CDR1 as LNHDA and CDR2 as SQIVND (reference sequence). The CDR3 consists of 13 residues. The CDR3, as DNA: TGTGCCAGTAGTTCCGTGCGGAGCACTGAAGCTTTCTTT. Protein sequence: CASSSVRSTEAFF.

This rearrangement joins TRBV7-9 to TRBJ1-2; D is possibly TRBD1 (5 bases). CDR3 length: 15 residues. From germline, CDR1 is SEHNR and CDR2 FQNEAQ (reference sequence). The germline V and J ends were trimmed by 1 base and 4 bases, with 13 bases remaining between them. CDR3 bases: TGTGCCAGCAGCTTAGGACAGTTAAGGATCTATGGCTACACCTTC. This translates into CASSLGQLRIYGYTF. Filled out from reference TRBV7-9 and TRBJ1-2, the complete variable domain reads DTGVSQNPRHKITKRGQNVTFRCDPISEHNRLYWYRQTLGQGPEFLTYFQNEAQLEKSRLLSDRFSAERPKGSFSTLEIQRTEQGDSAMYLCASSLGQLRIYGYTFGSGTRLTVV.

The chain links TRBV30 to TRBJ1-6; D gene unclear. This CDR3 is built from 14 residues. Germline CDR1 is GTSNPN and CDR2 is SVGIG (reference sequence). Trimming shortened V by 0 bases and J by 7 bases, and 10 bases separated the two germline ends. The CDR3 bases are TGTGCCTGGAGTGTAAGTGGCGGGAATTCACCCCTCCACTTT. Protein product: CAWSVSGGNSPLHF.

The chain has TRBV5-1 and TRBJ1-2; 8 bases fit TRBD1. The CDR3 runs to 15 residues. Germline V gives CDR1 SGHRS, CDR2 YFSETQ. Trimming cost V 4 bases and J 0 bases; bases outside gene matches: 5. DNA of the CDR3: TGCGCCAGCAGCCCGACGACAGGGGCTAACTATGGCTACACCTTC. Translated: CASSPTTGANYGYTF.

V usage is TRBV9 and J usage is TRBJ1-5, with a weak D call TRBD1 (5 bases). The ends were cut back, 4 bases at V and 1 base at J, with 9 bases in the middle. This CDR3 region has 14 residues. Per the germline V gene, CDR1 is SGDLS and CDR2 is YYNGEE. CDR3 region: CASSHGQSNQPQHF. The CDR3 DNA reads as TGTGCCAGCAGCCACGGACAAAGCAATCAGCCCCAGCATTTT.

The V and J genes are TRBV19 and TRBJ2-6; D uncertain. CDR3 length: 16 residues. Germline CDR1 LNHDA, CDR2 SQIVND (reference sequence). V shed 6 bases and J shed 0 bases, with 12 bases lying between them. The CDR3 loop is CASSKWAPSGANVLTF. CDR3 sequence (DNA): TGTGCCAGTAGCAAGTGGGCTCCCTCTGGGGCCAACGTCCTGACTTTC. The whole variable domain, remainder taken from reference TRBV19 and TRBJ2-6, is DGGITQSPKYLFRKEGQNVTLSCEQNLNHDAMYWYRQDPGQGLRLIYYSQIVNDFQKGDIAEGYSVSREKKESFPLTVTSAQKNPTAFYLCASSKWAPSGANVLTFGAGSRLTVL.

The rearrangement joins TRBV7-3 to TRBJ2-7; 7 nucleotides line up with TRBD1. CDR3 length equals 14 residues. Germline assignment: CDR1 SGHTA and CDR2 FQGTGA. J was trimmed by 2 bases and V by 4 bases; bases with no gene match: 5. The CDR3 DNA follows: TGTGCCAGCAGCTCCGGACAGGTACCCTACGAGCAGTACTTC. Translation gives CASSSGQVPYEQYF.

V gene TRBV7-3 combines with J gene TRBJ2-1; weak D call: TRBD2 (6 bases). The CDR3 consists of 15 residues. Germline V gene lookup returns CDR1 SGHTA and CDR2 FQGTGA. Trimming took 5 bases from V and 0 from J, leaving 11 bases between them. The CDR3 reads CASSGGKSSYNEQFF. The CDR3 nucleotides are TGTGCCAGCAGCGGCGGGAAAAGCTCCTACAATGAGCAGTTCTTC. Drawing the rest from reference TRBV7-3 and TRBJ2-1, the complete variable domain is GAGVSQTPSNKVTEKGKYVELRCDPISGHTALYWYRQSLGQGPEFLIYFQGTGAADDSGLPNDRFFAVRPEGSVSTLKIQRTERGDSAVYLCASSGGKSSYNEQFFGPGTRLTVL.

J is TRBJ1-1 and V is TRBV21-1. TRBV21-1 represents a pseudogene. This CDR3 is 13 amino acids long. The CDR3 DNA reads TGTGCCAGCAGCAAAGAAGAAGAGACTGAAGCTTTCTTT. This sequence encodes CASSKEEETEAFF.

The rearrangement links TRBV12-5 to TRBJ1-5; 10 nucleotides match TRBD1. The germline gives CDR1 LGHNT, CDR2 FRNRAP. V was pared by 2 bases and J by 5 bases, with 3 bases of the junction left unmatched. This CDR3 spans 15 amino acids. The CDR3 region has the DNA TGTGCTAGTGGTTTGCTGACAGGGGGCGATCAGCCCCAGCATTTT. The encoded protein is CASGLLTGGDQPQHF. The full variable domain, in which reference TRBV12-5 and TRBJ1-5 provide the parts outside the CDR3, is DARVTQTPRHKVTEMGQEVTMRCQPILGHNTVFWYRQTMMQGLELLAYFRNRAPLDDSGMPKDRFSAEMPDATLATLKIQPSEPRDSAVYFCASGLLTGGDQPQHFGDGTRLSIL.

This chain links TRBV30 with TRBJ1-3, with D perhaps TRBD1 (6 bases). The germline V gene encodes CDR1 GTSNPN and CDR2 SVGIG (reference sequence). The V and J ends lost 5 bases and 4 bases respectively, with 12 bases between them. This CDR3 spans 13 amino acids. As DNA, the CDR3 is TGTGCCTGGCACGGGGGGGCCGGAAACACCATATATTTT. It encodes CAWHGGAGNTIYF. Complete variable domain (other parts from reference TRBV30 and TRBJ1-3): SQTIHQWPATLVQPVGSPLSLECTVEGTSNPNLYWYRQAAGRGLQLLFYSVGIGQISSEVPQNLSASRPQDRQFILSSKKLLLSDSGFYLCAWHGGAGNTIYFGEGSWLTVV.

This clone appeared a single time. This chain joins TRBV2 and TRBJ2-7, with 16 nucleotides matching TRBD2. Losses at the gene ends were 6 bases for V and 0 bases for J; bases not matched to a gene: 11. Per germline, CDR1 SNHLY and CDR2 FYNNEI. The CDR3 contains 19 residues. CDR3 nucleotide sequence: TGTGCCAGCAGGCCTACCGGGACTAGCGGGAGGGCCTTCTCCTACGAGCAGTACTTC. Its protein is CASRPTGTSGRAFSYEQYF.

This clone was recorded only once. J is TRBJ2-1 and V is TRBV3-1 (or the pseudogene TRBV3-2); 8 positions match TRBD1. The CDR3 is 16 residues long. With 1 base clipped from V and 5 bases from J, the junction kept 7 bases outside the gene matches. Germline V gene lookup returns CDR1 LGHDT and CDR2 YNNKEL (reference sequence). CDR3 coding DNA: TGTGCCAGCAGCCAAGTGCAGGGGGCTTCGAACAATGAGCAGTTCTTC. Residues: CASSQVQGASNNEQFF.

This chain links TRBV3-1 (or the pseudogene TRBV3-2) with TRBJ1-2; 7 nucleotides align to TRBD1. CDR3 length: 15 residues. Losses at the gene ends were 4 bases for V and 4 bases for J; bases not matched to a gene: 9. Germline V gene sequence: CDR1 LGHDT, CDR2 YNNKEL (reference sequence). The chain's CDR3 is CASSPGTEVFYGYTF. The CDR3 nucleotides are TGTGCCAGCAGCCCGGGGACAGAGGTGTTCTATGGCTACACCTTC.

This chain uses TRBV2 with TRBJ2-1; TRBD2 agrees at 14 bases. The CDR3 totals 16 residues. CDR1 and CDR2 (germline): SNHLY, FYNNEI. With V trimmed by 6 bases and J by 8 bases, 9 bases remained unmatched. The CDR3 protein is CASSGPGLAGDDEQFF. In DNA form, the CDR3 reads TGTGCCAGCAGCGGTCCGGGACTAGCGGGAGACGATGAGCAGTTCTTC.

J is TRBJ1-1 and V is TRBV2, with D unresolved. Trimming took off 1 base at V and 1 base at J, with 19 bases between the two ends. The germline CDR1 and CDR2 sequences are SNHLY and FYNNEI. CDR3 size: 18 residues. The CDR3 region is CASSEVGRTKKANTEAFF. CDR3 in DNA: TGTGCCAGCAGTGAAGTGGGCAGAACCAAAAAAGCGAACACTGAAGCTTTCTTT.

This chain connects TRBV7-9 to TRBJ2-1; D might be TRBD2 (6 bases). The germline gives CDR1 SEHNR, CDR2 FQNEAQ (reference sequence). The CDR3 totals 14 residues. Trimming took off 7 bases at V and 5 bases at J, with 15 bases between the two ends. The CDR3 nucleotides are TGTGCCAGCACCGACCTACCTAGCGACAATGAGCAGTTCTTC. As protein: CASTDLPSDNEQFF.

V is TRBV5-1 and J is TRBJ2-5; TRBD2 matches 7 bases. Germline V gives CDR1 SGHRS, CDR2 YFSETQ. V lost 4 bases and J lost 2; bases outside the gene matches: 11. This CDR3 is built from 16 residues. CDR3 amino acids: CASSPLAFSGQETQYF. In nucleotides, the CDR3 is TGCGCCAGCAGCCCCCTAGCGTTTAGCGGGCAAGAGACCCAGTACTTC.

This chain uses TRBV7-9 with TRBJ2-3; 7 bases are shared with TRBD1. V lost 9 bases, J lost 2 bases, and 14 bases stayed unmatched. This CDR3 region has 16 residues. Germline V gene sequence: CDR1 SEHNR, CDR2 FQNEAQ (reference sequence). In nucleotides, the CDR3 is TGTGCCAGTAGAGGTACAGGGGTCCCCCACACAGATACGCAGTATTTT. This sequence encodes CASRGTGVPHTDTQYF.

The V call is TRBV18, the J call TRBJ2-7; TRBD2 matches at 13 bases. CDR1 is KGHSH and CDR2 is LQKENI in the germline V gene. This CDR3 comprises 14 residues. V lost 8 bases and J lost 4; bases outside the gene matches: 5. The CDR3 DNA sequence: TGTGCCAGCGCGACTAGCGGGGGGCTGTACGAGCAGTACTTC. Its translation: CASATSGGLYEQYF.

The chain joins TRBV28 to TRBJ1-2; D possibly corresponds to TRBD1 (5 bases). The length of the CDR3 is 13 residues. V lost 6 bases and J lost 1, with 9 bases in between. CDR1 is MDHEN, CDR2 SYDVKM, per germline. The CDR3 DNA reads as TGTGCCAGCAGCCGGACACATAACTATGGCTACACCTTC. Residues: CASSRTHNYGYTF.

This sequence joins TRBV7-9 and TRBJ2-3; 8 bases align to TRBD2. J was trimmed by 5 bases and V by 4 bases; bases with no gene match: 11. This CDR3 region has 16 residues. Per germline, CDR1 SEHNR and CDR2 FQNEAQ (reference sequence). This CDR3 reads CASSSQAGEVLDTQYF. CDR3 bases: TGTGCCAGCAGCTCACAAGCGGGAGAAGTTTTAGATACGCAGTATTTT.

DNA of the CDR3: TGTGCCAGTAGTGGCTCGCGGGAGGGCCGACGCTACGAGCAGTACTTC. Translating it yields CASSGSREGRRYEQYF. The J gene is TRBJ2-7, the V gene TRBV19, with 9 bases identical to TRBD2. V was pared by 5 bases and J by 3 bases, with 11 bases of the junction left unmatched. The V gene's germline CDR1 is LNHDA and CDR2 SQIVND (reference sequence). The CDR3 has 16 residues.